These 7 T cell receptor beta chains share one sample of origin, sequenced in a study of blood T cell repertoires in COVID-19. This table comes from immunoSEQ multiplex PCR, and its TCRdb copy is limited to in-frame clones, with some not included. The sample yields about 180,000 clones, around 83% seen once. Sequenced material: peripheral blood. Receptors were obtained from a woman aged 65 to 85 with COVID-19, enrolled during active disease.

This chain uses TRBV19 with TRBJ2-2, with 14 bases aligning to TRBD2. The CDR3 runs to 16 residues. Trimming at V came to 7 bases and at J to 8 bases, leaving 9 bases not matched to a gene. The germline V gene encodes CDR1 LNHDA and CDR2 SQIVND (reference sequence). For the CDR3, the DNA is TGTGCCAGTAACAAGGGACTAGCGGGAGTTGGTGGGGAGCTGTTTTTT. Protein: CASNKGLAGVGGELFF.

As to this clone: Compared with germline, one end of the junction differs, possibly owing to a read error. This CDR3 is CASRVIGSSHEQYF. In DNA form, the CDR3 reads TGCGCCAGCAGGGTTATCGGGTCCTCCCACGAGCAGTACTTC. This sequence joins TRBV5-1 and TRBJ2-7; D is ambiguous. The germline CDR1 and CDR2 sequences are SGHRS and YFSETQ. The CDR3 length is 14 residues.

The gene calls are TRBV29-1 and TRBJ1-2, with 8 bases fitting TRBD1. This CDR3 is built from 11 residues. The junction had 2 bases not matched to a gene; V was cut back by 5 bases and J by 6 bases. CDR1 is SQVTM and CDR2 is ANQGSEA in the germline V gene. The CDR3 protein is CSVMDRDGYTF. As DNA, the CDR3 is TGCAGCGTTATGGACAGGGATGGCTACACCTTC.

The chain recombines TRBV28 with TRBJ1-1; the D gene is possibly TRBD1 (6 bases). The CDR3 extends over 14 amino acids. Germline V lookup: CDR1 MDHEN, CDR2 SYDVKM. V gave up 3 bases and J gave up 8 bases, with 16 bases separating them. Here the CDR3 DNA reads TGTGCCAGCAGTTTCCCCCTACGAACAGGGGAAGCTTTCTTT. Encoded protein: CASSFPLRTGEAFF.

The chain has TRBV7-2 and TRBJ2-1, with 14 bases matching TRBD2. The CDR3 covers 16 residues. The J segment lost 7 bases and the V segment lost 5 bases, leaving 7 bases of the junction unmatched. Germline V lookup: CDR1 SGHTA, CDR2 FQGNSA. CDR3 loop: CASSPRLAGGTNEQFF. The CDR3 region has the DNA TGTGCCAGCAGCCCGAGACTAGCGGGAGGGACGAATGAGCAGTTCTTC.

This clone was seen only once. The chain couples TRBV25-1 to TRBJ2-2; D is perhaps TRBD2 (5 bases). The germline V gene encodes CDR1 MGHDK and CDR2 SYGVNS. V dropped 5 bases and J dropped 3 bases, with 16 bases sitting between them. The CDR3 covers 16 residues. The DNA for the CDR3 is TGTGCCAGCAGTCCCACCGGAGGATTGGACACCGGGGAGCTGTTTTTT. It yields the protein CASSPTGGLDTGELFF. The full variable domain, rest sourced from reference TRBV25-1 and TRBJ2-2, is EADIYQTPRYLVIGTGKKITLECSQTMGHDKMYWYQQDPGMELHLIHYSYGVNSTEKGDLSSESTVSRIRTEHFPLTLESARPSHTSQYLCASSPTGGLDTGELFFGEGSRLTVL.

This rearrangement joins TRBV27 to TRBJ2-7; a weak D match, TRBD1 (6 bases). CDR1 MNHEY and CDR2 SMNVEV come from the germline V gene (reference sequence). The CDR3 spans 14 residues. V gave up 2 bases and J gave up 5 bases, with 13 bases separating them. The CDR3 region is CASSLGGNTHEQYF. The CDR3 nucleotides read TGTGCCAGCAGTTTAGGGGGCAACACCCACGAGCAGTACTTC.